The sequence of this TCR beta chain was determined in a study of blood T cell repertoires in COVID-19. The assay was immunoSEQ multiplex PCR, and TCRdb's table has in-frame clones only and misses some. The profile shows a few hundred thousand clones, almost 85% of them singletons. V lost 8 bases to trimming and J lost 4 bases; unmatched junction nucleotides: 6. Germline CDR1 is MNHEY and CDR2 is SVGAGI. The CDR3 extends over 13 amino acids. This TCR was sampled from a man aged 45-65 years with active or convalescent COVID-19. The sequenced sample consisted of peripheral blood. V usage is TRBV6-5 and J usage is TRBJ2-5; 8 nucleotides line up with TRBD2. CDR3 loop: CASRRGGIETQYF. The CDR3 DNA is TGTGCCAGCCGTCGGGGGGGCATAGAGACCCAGTACTTC.